What follows are 9 T cell receptor beta chains derived from one specimen sequenced in a study of blood T cell repertoires in COVID-19. Assay used: immunoSEQ multiplex PCR; TCRdb lists only in-frame clones, some missing. The profile covers about 59,000 clones, with over 70% appearing a single time and approximately 13% taken by the ten largest. Material for sequencing was peripheral blood. The receptor set was obtained from a woman between 70 and 85 years old with acute or convalescent COVID-19.

This clone was detected only a few times. The chain employs TRBV12-3 or TRBV12-4 and TRBJ1-6, with D uncertain. Trimming removed 8 bases from V and 1 base from J, with 6 bases in between. There are 13 residues in the CDR3. The CDR3 reads CASEGSYNSPLHF. CDR3 nucleotides: TGTGCCAGCGAGGGATCCTATAATTCACCCCTCCACTTT.

V is TRBV30 and J is TRBJ2-7; TRBD1 matches at 8 bases. After removal of 7 bases from V and 1 base from J, the junction contained 9 bases not matched to a gene. Germline CDR1 reads GTSNPN; CDR2 reads SVGIG (reference sequence). The CDR3 covers 14 residues. The CDR3 DNA is TGTGCCTTCGTCCCGACAGGGGTGTCCTACGAGCAGTACGTC. Translating gives CAFVPTGVSYEQYV.

The J gene is TRBJ2-5, the V gene TRBV4-2, with D perhaps matching TRBD2 (7 bases). Per the germline V gene, CDR1 is LGHNA and CDR2 is YNFKEQ. The CDR3 has 16 residues. The V end was cut by 4 bases, the J end by 3 bases, with 18 bases between. CDR3 protein: CASSRLGGGREETQYF. The CDR3, as DNA: TGTGCCAGCAGCCGATTAGGCGGGGGCCGAGAAGAGACCCAGTACTTC.

The chain couples TRBV30 to TRBJ1-4; 7 bases line up with TRBD1. This CDR3 comprises 14 residues. The germline CDR1 and CDR2 sequences are GTSNPN and SVGIG (reference sequence). Trimming removed 4 bases from V and 4 bases from J; junction bases left unmatched: 6. This CDR3 is CAWNRDSRNEKLFF. The CDR3 DNA reads TGTGCCTGGAACCGGGACAGCCGTAATGAAAAACTGTTTTTT.

V is TRBV7-2 and J is TRBJ1-2, with TRBD1 matching over 7 bases. V was clipped by 5 bases and J by 8 bases; unmatched bases: 17. Germline CDR1 SGHTA, CDR2 FQGNSA. There are 16 residues in the CDR3. CDR3 amino acids: CASSPSGRYRGSGYTF. DNA for the CDR3: TGTGCCAGCAGCCCCAGTGGCAGATACAGGGGATCGGGCTACACCTTC.

This clone was picked up a small number of times. The rearrangement links TRBV2 to TRBJ1-3, with D possibly TRBD1 on 6 matching bases. CDR3 length: 15 residues. In germline, CDR1 is SNHLY, CDR2 FYNNEI. Trimming stripped 8 bases from V and 3 bases from J, with 17 bases between. The CDR3 sequence is CASQLDRPNGNTIYF. The CDR3 region has the DNA TGTGCCAGCCAGCTAGACAGGCCCAATGGAAACACCATATATTTT.

The CDR3 loop is CAHSRRGTGGNTIYF. The CDR3 nucleotides are TGTGCCCATTCAAGGCGGGGGACCGGGGGGAACACCATATATTTT. The chain uses TRBV30 and TRBJ1-3; tentatively, D is TRBD1 (5 bases). CDR1 and CDR2 from the germline V gene are GTSNPN and SVGIG (reference sequence). V lost 8 bases and J lost 7, with 24 bases in between. This CDR3 contains 15 residues.

The chain joins TRBV7-2 to TRBJ1-2; no reliable D call. The CDR3 sequence is 15 residues long. Germline values: CDR1 SGHTA, CDR2 FQGNSA. V lost 1 base and J 1 base, leaving 10 bases between the germline ends. This CDR3 is CASSLGPRNNYGYTF. The DNA of the CDR3 is TGTGCCAGCAGCTTAGGGCCCCGAAATAACTATGGCTACACCTTC.

The chain uses TRBV2 and TRBJ2-5, with a weak D call TRBD1 (6 bases). CDR3 size: 14 residues. Germline V gene data show CDR1 as SNHLY and CDR2 as FYNNEI. The V and J ends lost 7 bases and 5 bases respectively, with 17 bases between them. This CDR3 reads CASKGERGTETQYF. CDR3 coding DNA: TGTGCCAGCAAGGGGGAGAGGGGGACGGAGACCCAGTACTTC.